The sequence of this T cell receptor beta chain was determined in a study of graft-versus-host responses after intestinal transplantation. On the study more broadly: Every transplant recipient was induced with anti-thymocyte globulin, then maintained on tacrolimus and steroids for 2 to 3 years.

With regard to this clone: The antigen is unknown.

TCRdb's copy holds only in-frame clones and misses some; the assay was immunoSEQ multiplex PCR. The table records approximately 88,000 clones, roughly 90% of them present only once. There are 15 residues in the CDR3. The ends lost 2 bases at V and 5 bases at J; junction bases unmatched: 4. Germline CDR1 and CDR2: SGHAT and FQNNGV. Study-level findings and limits: Patients who carried graft-donor T cell macrochimerism also had high graft-versus-host to host-versus-graft clonal ratios in their allografts. Early after transplant, HvG declines were associated with peak levels of circulating GvH clones.

The origin of this receptor is a human donor who received an intestinal transplant. The V call is TRBV11-2, the J call TRBJ2-2; TRBD1 aligns across 8 bases. Material: unstimulated CD4+ T cells sorted from spleen or lymph node cells, obtained before intestinal transplant. CDR3 DNA: TGTGCCAGCAGCTTACAGGGGGCGGGGACCGGGGAGCTGTTTTTT. This codes for CASSLQGAGTGELFF.